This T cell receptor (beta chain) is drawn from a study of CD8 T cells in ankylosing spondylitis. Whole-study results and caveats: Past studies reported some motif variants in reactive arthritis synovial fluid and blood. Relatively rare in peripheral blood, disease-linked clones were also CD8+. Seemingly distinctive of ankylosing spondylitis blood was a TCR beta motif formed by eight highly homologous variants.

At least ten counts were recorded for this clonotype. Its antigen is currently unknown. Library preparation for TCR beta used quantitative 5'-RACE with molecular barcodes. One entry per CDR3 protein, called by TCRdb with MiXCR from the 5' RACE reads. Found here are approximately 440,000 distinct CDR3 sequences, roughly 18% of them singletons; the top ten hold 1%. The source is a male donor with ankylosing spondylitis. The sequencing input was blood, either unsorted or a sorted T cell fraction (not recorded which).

As DNA, the CDR3 is TGTGCCAGCAGTTCGGGACCCGAAAAACTGTTTTTT. Translating it yields CASSSGPEKLFF. The chain combines TRBV6-5 with TRBJ1-4; D perhaps matches TRBD1 (5 bases). The CDR3 consists of 12 residues. V shed 4 bases and J shed 8 bases, with 8 bases lying between them. Germline V lookup: CDR1 MNHEY, CDR2 SVGAGI.